This is a list of T cell receptor beta chains from one sample in a study of shared clonotypes between healthy human individuals. Libraries were prepared by immunoSEQ multiplex PCR; TCRdb keeps only in-frame clonotypes and omits some of them. The repertoire holds about 2 million clones, with just under 95% as singletons. The sample comprised naive CD8+ T cells sorted from blood. The source is a man younger than 35 in good health. Each CDR3 is given with its conserved first and last residue.

j_call: TRBJ1-2; v_call: TRBV28; cdr3_aa: CASSPDRSYTF
j_call: TRBJ2-7; v_call: TRBV7-9; cdr3_aa: CASSLQETGTYEQYF
j_call: TRBJ2-7; v_call: TRBV7-9; cdr3_aa: CASSSPGAYEQYF
j_call: TRBJ2-5; v_call: TRBV5-6; cdr3_aa: CASSWDSGRTQETQYF
j_call: TRBJ2-2; v_call: TRBV7-9; cdr3_aa: CASSFAQGTGELFF
j_call: TRBJ1-1; v_call: TRBV30; cdr3_aa: CAWGMNTEAFF
j_call: TRBJ2-1; v_call: TRBV6-1; cdr3_aa: CASSPLIGGINEQFF
j_call: TRBJ2-7; v_call: TRBV4-1; cdr3_aa: CASSRTRTETYEQYF
j_call: TRBJ1-3; v_call: TRBV15; cdr3_aa: CATSRANTLYSGGLGNTIYF
j_call: TRBJ1-5; v_call: TRBV30; cdr3_aa: CAWSVGTGGGQPQHF
j_call: TRBJ2-7; v_call: TRBV7-9; cdr3_aa: CASSFSLGPTYEQYF
j_call: TRBJ2-2; v_call: TRBV5-2; cdr3_aa: CASNYADASPSVLVAGGNTGELFF
j_call: TRBJ2-1; v_call: TRBV2; cdr3_aa: CASSPGLAGLTYNEQFF
j_call: TRBJ1-2; v_call: TRBV10-3; cdr3_aa: CAITDGTPTQGYTF
j_call: TRBJ2-1; v_call: TRBV5-1; cdr3_aa: CASSLDGTGYNEQFF
j_call: TRBJ2-2; v_call: TRBV11-3; cdr3_aa: CASSFRGSDTGELFF